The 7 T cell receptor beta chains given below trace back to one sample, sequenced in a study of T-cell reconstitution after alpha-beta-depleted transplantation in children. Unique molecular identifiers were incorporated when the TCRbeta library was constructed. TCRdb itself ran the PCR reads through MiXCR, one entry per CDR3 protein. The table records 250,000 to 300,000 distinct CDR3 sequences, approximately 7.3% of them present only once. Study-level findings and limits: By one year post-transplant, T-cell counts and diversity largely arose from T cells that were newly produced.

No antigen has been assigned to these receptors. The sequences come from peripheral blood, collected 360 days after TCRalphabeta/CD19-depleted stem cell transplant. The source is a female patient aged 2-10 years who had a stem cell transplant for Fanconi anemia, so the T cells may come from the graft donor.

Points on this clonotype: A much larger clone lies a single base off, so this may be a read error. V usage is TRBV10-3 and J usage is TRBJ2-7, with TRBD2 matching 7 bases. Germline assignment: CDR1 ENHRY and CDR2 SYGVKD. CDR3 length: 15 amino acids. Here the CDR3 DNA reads TGTGACATCAGTGGGGACCGGGACTACCGGATGGAGCAGTACTTC. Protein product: CDISGDRDYRMEQYF.

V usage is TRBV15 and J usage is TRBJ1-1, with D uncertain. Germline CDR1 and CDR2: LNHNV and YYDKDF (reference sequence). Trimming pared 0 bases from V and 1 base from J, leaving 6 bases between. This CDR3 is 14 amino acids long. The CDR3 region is CATSRDSANTEAFF. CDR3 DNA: TGTGCCACCAGCAGAGATTCGGCGAACACTGAAGCTTTCTTT.

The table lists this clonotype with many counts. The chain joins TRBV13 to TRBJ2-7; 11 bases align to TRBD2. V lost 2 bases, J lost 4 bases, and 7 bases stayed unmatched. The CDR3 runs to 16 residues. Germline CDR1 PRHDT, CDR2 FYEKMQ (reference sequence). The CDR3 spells CASSLMTSGAAYEQYV. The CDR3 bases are TGTGCCAGCAGCTTAATGACTAGCGGGGCGGCGTACGAGCAGTACGTC.

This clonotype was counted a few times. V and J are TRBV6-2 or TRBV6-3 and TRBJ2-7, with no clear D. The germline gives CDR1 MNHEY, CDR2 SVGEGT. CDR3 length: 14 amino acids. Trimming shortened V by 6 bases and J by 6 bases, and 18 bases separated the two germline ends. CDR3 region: CASRLSPGEAEQYF. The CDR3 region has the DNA TGTGCCAGCAGGCTATCCCCTGGCGAGGCCGAGCAGTACTTC.

The CDR3 nucleotides are TGTGCCAGCAGCTTCGGGAATACGCAGTATTTT. Its translation is CASSFGNTQYF. V gene TRBV7-6 combines with J gene TRBJ2-3, with a weak D call TRBD2 (5 bases). The CDR3 loop spans 11 amino acids. Trimming took off 3 bases at V and 7 bases at J, with 5 bases between the two ends. Germline lookup yields CDR1 SGHVS and CDR2 FNYEAQ.

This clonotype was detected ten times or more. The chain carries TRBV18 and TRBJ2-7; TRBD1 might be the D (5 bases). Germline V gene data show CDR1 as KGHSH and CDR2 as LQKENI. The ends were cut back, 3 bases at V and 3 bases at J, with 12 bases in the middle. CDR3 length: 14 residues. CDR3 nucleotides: TGTGCCAGCTCACCCCTGGACACAAGCTACGAGCAGTACTTC. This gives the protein CASSPLDTSYEQYF.

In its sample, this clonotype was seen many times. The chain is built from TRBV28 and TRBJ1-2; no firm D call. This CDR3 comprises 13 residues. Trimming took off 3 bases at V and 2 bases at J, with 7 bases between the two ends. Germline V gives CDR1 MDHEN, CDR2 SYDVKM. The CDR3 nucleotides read TGTGCCAGCAGTTTGACAAAAAACTATGGCTACACCTTC. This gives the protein CASSLTKNYGYTF.